This T cell receptor beta chain originates from a study of cytomegalovirus exposure and HLA in healthy donors. PCR used 60 Vbeta primers and 13 Jbeta primers. Original processing methods: Among the unique TCR beta chains that a later analysis counted, about 84 million in all, roughly 10 million were shared. Assay used: immunoSEQ multiplex PCR; TCRdb lists only in-frame clones, some missing. V and J calls plus clone size are reproduced from that table; the DNA served to infer D and trimming. Of about 120,000 clones listed, approximately 17% were seen once; the top ten hold about 3.1%. This clone has more than one count but fewer than ten. Its antigen is not identified. General observations from the study: Fewer N-insertions than the roughly 700-donor mean were reportedly shown by an Asian-associated ancestry cluster in a later analysis.

Germline trimming cut 6 bases from V and 2 bases from J; bases unmatched to any gene: 5. Germline CDR1 reads MDHEN; CDR2 reads SYDVKM. The CDR3 is 16 amino acids. Sequencing was carried out using PBMCs. This sequence joins TRBV28 and TRBJ2-1; 12 bases are a match to TRBD1. The clonotype originates from a female donor in good health and CMV-seropositive. The CDR3 nucleotides are TGTGCCAGCAGCCGGGACAGGGGGCGTCCCTACAATGAGCAGTTCTTC. Its translation: CASSRDRGRPYNEQFF. Filled out from reference TRBV28 and TRBJ2-1, the complete variable domain reads DVKVTQSSRYLVKRTGEKVFLECVQDMDHENMFWYRQDPGLGLRLIYFSYDVKMKEKGDIPEGYSVSREKKERFSLILESASTNQTSMYLCASSRDRGRPYNEQFFGPGTRLTVL.